This TCR beta chain was sequenced during a study of T cells after yellow fever vaccination. Study outcomes and limitations: A small share of clonotypes appeared in both CD4 and CD8 compartments. At around 96% for CD4 and about 87% for CD8, most primary-vaccination clones showed up again after the booster. Peaking on day 5 versus 15, the secondary response was faster but weaker.

CDR1 and CDR2 from the germline V gene are LGHNA and YNFKEQ. The germline V and J ends were trimmed by 1 base and 8 bases, with 6 bases remaining between them. CDR3 length: 13 amino acids. Production of TCR cDNA was by 5'RACE template switching, which also added a universal primer site and UMIs. MiXCR, run by TCRdb on the 5' RACE reads, gives a single entry per CDR3 protein. Of a few hundred thousand distinct CDR3 sequences detected, approximately 10% appear once; the ten largest clones hold around 19%. For this clonotype: Its antigen is not identified.

This TCR was sampled from a man aged 18 to 30 who received the YFV17D yellow fever vaccine. The chain employs TRBV4-2 and TRBJ1-6; unclear D gene. Sequencing used PBMCs, obtained on the day of the first yellow fever vaccination. In DNA form, the CDR3 reads TGTGCCAGCAGCCAAGCCATACATTCACCCCTCCACTTT. Protein: CASSQAIHSPLHF.